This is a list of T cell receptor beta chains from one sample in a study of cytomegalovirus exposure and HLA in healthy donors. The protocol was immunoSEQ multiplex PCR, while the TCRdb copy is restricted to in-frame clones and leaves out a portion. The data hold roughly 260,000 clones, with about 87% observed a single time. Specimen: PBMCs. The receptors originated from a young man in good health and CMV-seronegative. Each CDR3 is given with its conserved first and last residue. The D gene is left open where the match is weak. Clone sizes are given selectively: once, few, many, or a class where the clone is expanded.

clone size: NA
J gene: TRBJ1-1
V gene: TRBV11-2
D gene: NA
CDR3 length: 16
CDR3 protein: CASSLLQAPMNTEAFF
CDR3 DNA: TGTGCCAGCAGCTTATTACAGGCTCCGATGAACACTGAAGCTTTCTTT

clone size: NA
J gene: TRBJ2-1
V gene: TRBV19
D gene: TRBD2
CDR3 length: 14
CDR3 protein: CASSNSGRRDEQFF
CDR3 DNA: TGTGCCAGTAGTAACAGCGGGAGGAGGGATGAGCAGTTCTTC

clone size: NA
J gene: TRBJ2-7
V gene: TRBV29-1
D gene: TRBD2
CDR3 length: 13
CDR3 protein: CSVRPGGPNEQYF
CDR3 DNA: TGCAGCGTTCGTCCGGGAGGGCCAAACGAGCAGTACTTC

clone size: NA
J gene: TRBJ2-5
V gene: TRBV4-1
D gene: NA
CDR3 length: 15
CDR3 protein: CASSQDSPNRETQYF
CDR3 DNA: TGCGCCAGCAGCCAAGATAGTCCTAATAGAGAGACCCAGTACTTC

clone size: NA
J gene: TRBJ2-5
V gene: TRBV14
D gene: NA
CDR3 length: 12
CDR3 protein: CASSQDLRTQYF
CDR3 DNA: TGTGCCAGCAGCCAAGATCTACGGACCCAGTACTTC

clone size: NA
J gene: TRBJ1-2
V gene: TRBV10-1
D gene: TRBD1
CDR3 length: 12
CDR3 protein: CASSELGTGHTF
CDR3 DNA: TGCGCCAGCAGTGAGTTGGGGACAGGGCATACCTTC

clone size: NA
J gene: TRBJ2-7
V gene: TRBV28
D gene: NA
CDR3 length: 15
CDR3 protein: CASSLGPSFSYEQYF
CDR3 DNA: TGTGCCAGCAGTTTGGGGCCATCTTTCTCCTACGAGCAGTACTTC

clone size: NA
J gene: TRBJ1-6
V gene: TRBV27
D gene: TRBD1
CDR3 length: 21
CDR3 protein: CASSLKRIRDRGYSYNSPLHF
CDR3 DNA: TGTGCCAGCAGTCTAAAACGCATCCGGGACAGGGGGTATTCCTATAATTCACCCCTCCACTTT

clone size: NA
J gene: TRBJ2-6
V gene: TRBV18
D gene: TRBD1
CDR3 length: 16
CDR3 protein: CASSGQATTGANVLTF
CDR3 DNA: TGTGCCAGCTCGGGACAGGCAACGACTGGGGCCAACGTCCTGACTTTC

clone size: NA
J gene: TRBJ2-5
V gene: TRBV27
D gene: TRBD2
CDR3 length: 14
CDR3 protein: CASSLLAAQETQYF
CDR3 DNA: TGTGCCAGCAGTTTACTAGCGGCACAAGAGACCCAGTACTTC

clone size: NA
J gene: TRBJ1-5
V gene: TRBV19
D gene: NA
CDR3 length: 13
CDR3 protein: CASSIAGNQPQHF
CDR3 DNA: TGTGCCAGTAGTATAGCCGGCAATCAGCCCCAGCATTTT

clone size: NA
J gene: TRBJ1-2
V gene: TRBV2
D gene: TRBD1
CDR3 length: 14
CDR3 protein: CASSVGQGLYGYTF
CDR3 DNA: TGTGCCAGCAGTGTGGGACAGGGGCTCTATGGCTACACCTTC

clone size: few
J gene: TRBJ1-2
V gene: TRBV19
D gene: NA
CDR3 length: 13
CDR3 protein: CASTLGHGYGYTF
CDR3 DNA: TGTGCCAGTACGTTGGGGCATGGCTATGGCTACACCTTC

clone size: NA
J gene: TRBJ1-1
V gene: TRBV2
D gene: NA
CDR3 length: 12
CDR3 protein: CASSDDSTEAFF
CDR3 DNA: TGTGCCAGCAGTGACGACAGCACTGAAGCTTTCTTT

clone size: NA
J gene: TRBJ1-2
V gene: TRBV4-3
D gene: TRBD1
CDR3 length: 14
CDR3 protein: CASSQVIGQGGYTF
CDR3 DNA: TGCGCCAGCAGCCAAGTTATAGGACAGGGAGGGTACACCTTC

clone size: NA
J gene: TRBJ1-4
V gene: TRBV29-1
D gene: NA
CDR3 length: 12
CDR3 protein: CSAGRGTEKLFF
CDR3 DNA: TGCAGCGCTGGTCGGGGTACTGAAAAACTGTTTTTT

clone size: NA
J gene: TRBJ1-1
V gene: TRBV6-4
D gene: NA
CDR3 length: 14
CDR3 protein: CASSPGGVNTEAFF
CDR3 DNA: TGTGCCAGCAGTCCCGGGGGAGTGAACACTGAAGCTTTCTTT

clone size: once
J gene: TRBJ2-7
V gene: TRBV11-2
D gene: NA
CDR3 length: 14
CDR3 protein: CASSLIDRWHEQYF
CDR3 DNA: TGTGCCAGCAGCTTAATAGACAGGTGGCACGAGCAGTACTTC

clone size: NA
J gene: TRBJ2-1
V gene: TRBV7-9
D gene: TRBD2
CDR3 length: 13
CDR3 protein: CASSPGLADEQFF
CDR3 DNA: TGTGCCAGCAGCCCCGGACTAGCGGACGAGCAGTTCTTC

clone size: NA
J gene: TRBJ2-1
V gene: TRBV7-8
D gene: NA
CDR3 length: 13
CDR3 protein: CASSLRTGYEQFF
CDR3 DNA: TGTGCCAGCAGCCTGAGGACTGGATATGAGCAGTTCTTC

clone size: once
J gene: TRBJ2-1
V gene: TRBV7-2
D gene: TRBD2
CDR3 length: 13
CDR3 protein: CASRKAAGDEQFF
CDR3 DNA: TGTGCCAGCAGGAAAGCAGCGGGGGATGAGCAGTTCTTC

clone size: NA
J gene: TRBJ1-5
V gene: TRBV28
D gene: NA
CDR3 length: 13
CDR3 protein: CATLQGNNQPQHF
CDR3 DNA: TGTGCCACGCTTCAGGGAAACAATCAGCCCCAGCATTTT

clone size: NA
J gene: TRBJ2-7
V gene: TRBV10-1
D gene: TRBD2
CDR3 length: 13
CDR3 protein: CASEREGPHEQYF
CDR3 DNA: TGCGCCAGTGAGCGGGAGGGCCCACACGAGCAGTACTTC